These T cell receptor beta chains were read from a single sample in a study of cytomegalovirus exposure and HLA in healthy donors. TCRdb's table, derived via immunoSEQ multiplex PCR, lists solely in-frame clones and lacks some. The repertoire has about 130,000 clones, roughly 77% of them found once; the top ten carry about 1%. Sequencing used PBMCs. These receptors originate from a woman in her 30s in good health and CMV-seronegative. Each CDR3 is given with its conserved first and last residue. A D gene is named only where the DNA matches it firmly. The size field is filled for only some rows; it gives once, few, many or a size class.

j_call	clone_size	d_call	v_call	cdr3_length	cdr3_aa	cdr3_nt
TRBJ1-1	.	TRBD1	TRBV5-1	14	CASSTTGGDTEAFF	TGCGCCAGCAGCACAACAGGGGGAGACACTGAAGCTTTCTTT
TRBJ2-7	.	.	TRBV13	17	CASSLAEGLGGLDEQYF	TGTGCCAGCAGCTTAGCGGAGGGCCTGGGTGGCTTGGACGAGCAGTACTTC
TRBJ2-5	.	.	TRBV5-4	14	CASSAPGGAETQYF	TGTGCCAGCAGCGCCCCCGGGGGAGCGGAGACCCAGTACTTC
TRBJ2-7	.	.	TRBV28	15	CASRPWDLLSYEQYF	TGTGCCAGCAGACCCTGGGACTTACTGAGCTACGAGCAGTACTTC
TRBJ2-2	.	.	TRBV4-3	14	CASSQDRGAGELFF	TGCGCCAGCAGCCAAGATCGGGGAGCCGGGGAGCTGTTTTTT
TRBJ1-1	.	.	TRBV5-1	15	CASSLAAGKNTEAFF	TGCGCCAGCAGCTTGGCCGCGGGGAAGAACACTGAAGCTTTCTTT
TRBJ1-1	.	TRBD1	TRBV5-1	13	CASSSTGETEAFF	TGCGCCAGCAGCTCAACAGGGGAGACTGAAGCTTTCTTT
TRBJ2-1	.	TRBD2	TRBV4-1	17	CASSQVLGGSSYNEQFF	TGCGCCAGCAGCCAAGTACTGGGGGGGAGCTCCTACAATGAGCAGTTCTTC
TRBJ2-7	.	.	TRBV28	14	CASTPLDISYEQYF	TGTGCCAGCACCCCCCTGGACATCTCCTACGAGCAGTACTTC
TRBJ1-1	few	TRBD1	TRBV29-1	17	CSVGGVQGASLYTEAFF	TGCAGCGTTGGGGGTGTTCAGGGGGCGAGCCTCTACACTGAAGCTTTCTTT
TRBJ2-7	.	TRBD1	TRBV29-1	12	CSAYGTDYEQYF	TGCAGCGCCTACGGGACAGACTACGAGCAGTACTTC
TRBJ2-2	.	TRBD1	TRBV19	15	CAGTGTGTRTGELFF	TGTGCCGGTACTGGGACAGGGACGCGCACCGGGGAGCTGTTTTTT
TRBJ2-4	.	.	TRBV7-2	16	CASSFSGVLAKNIQYF	TGTGCCAGCAGCTTCTCGGGGGTCCTAGCCAAAAACATTCAGTACTTC
TRBJ2-2	once	TRBD2	TRBV7-9	14	CASSFRGTIRELFF	TGTGCCAGCAGTTTCCGGGGGACTATAAGGGAGCTGTTTTTT
TRBJ2-7	.	.	TRBV30	16	CAWRETTTSGAYEQYF	TGTGCCTGGAGAGAAACCACCACTTCCGGGGCCTACGAGCAGTACTTC
TRBJ2-2	.	TRBD2	TRBV7-9	14	CASSGTSNTGELFF	TGTGCCAGCAGCGGGACTAGCAATACCGGGGAGCTGTTTTTT
TRBJ2-3	few	TRBD2	TRBV7-2	16	CASSLGLAGRTDTQYF	TGTGCCAGCAGCTTAGGCCTAGCGGGGCGCACAGATACGCAGTATTTT
TRBJ1-1	.	.	TRBV27	16	CASKNTRTRRSTEAFF	TGTGCCAGCAAAAACACCCGGACACGTAGGAGCACTGAAGCTTTCTTT
TRBJ2-3	.	TRBD1	TRBV30	14	CAWSVNRGSDTQYF	TGTGCCTGGAGTGTAAACAGGGGATCGGATACGCAGTATTTT
TRBJ2-7	few	.	TRBV6-5	13	CASSYSSSYEQYF	TGTGCCAGCAGTTACTCTTCTTCCTACGAGCAGTACTTC
TRBJ2-7	few	.	TRBV5-6	14	CASSWAGALYEQYF	TGTGCCAGCAGCTGGGCGGGGGCTCTGTACGAGCAGTACTTC
TRBJ2-1	.	.	TRBV19	16	CASSGGMGSSYNEQFF	TGTGCCAGTAGCGGGGGTATGGGGTCTTCCTACAATGAGCAGTTCTTC
TRBJ1-2	once	TRBD1	TRBV9	15	CASSPRQGTNYGYTF	TGTGCCAGCAGCCCGAGACAGGGGACTAACTATGGCTACACCTTC
TRBJ1-4	.	TRBD1	TRBV6-5	15	CASRIGQARGEKLFF	TGTGCCAGCAGGATCGGACAGGCCCGAGGGGAAAAACTGTTTTTT
TRBJ1-5	.	.	TRBV6-1	17	CASSEAWGGASNQPQHF	TGTGCCAGCAGTGAAGCGTGGGGCGGGGCAAGCAATCAGCCCCAGCATTTT
TRBJ2-7	.	TRBD1	TRBV19	14	CASSPGTGLYEQYF	TGTGCCAGTAGTCCCGGGACAGGGCTCTACGAGCAGTACTTC
TRBJ2-2	.	TRBD2	TRBV10-3	16	CALRGEAGTNTGELFF	TGTGCCCTCCGGGGGGAGGCGGGGACGAACACCGGGGAGCTGTTTTTT
TRBJ1-3	.	.	TRBV2	14	CASSGQALGNTIYF	TGTGCCAGCAGTGGCCAGGCCTTGGGAAACACCATATATTTT